This T cell receptor beta chain is drawn from a study of cytomegalovirus exposure and HLA in healthy donors. Findings and caveats of the study: Reported performance of the classifier showed diagnosis of cytomegalovirus status with high specificity and sensitivity. In vitro work confirmed that a few CMV-associated chains recognize CMV antigens. The study designated about 180 TCR beta chains cytomegalovirus-associated.

On this clone itself: Its antigen is not known.

The protocol was immunoSEQ multiplex PCR, while the TCRdb copy is restricted to in-frame clones and leaves out a portion. The data hold 100,000 to 150,000 clones, with around nine tenths observed a single time. The receptor was isolated from a woman younger than 35 in good health and CMV-seronegative. What was sequenced was PBMCs.

The CDR3 region is CASSWASGYNEQFF. For the CDR3, the DNA is TGTGCCAGCAGCTGGGCTAGCGGCTACAATGAGCAGTTCTTC. The J gene is TRBJ2-1, the V gene TRBV5-4, with 7 bases identical to TRBD2. CDR1 and CDR2 from the germline V gene are SGHNT and YYREEE (reference sequence). V lost 3 bases to trimming and J lost 3 bases; unmatched junction nucleotides: 3. CDR3 size: 14 residues.